The T cell receptor beta chain described here comes from a study of T-cell reconstitution after alpha-beta-depleted transplantation in children. A note on this clonotype: Its antigen is still unknown.

This sample's TCRbeta library carried unique molecular identifier barcodes. Each CDR3 protein gets one entry after TCRdb re-called the PCR reads with MiXCR. Here the sample spans more than 400,000 distinct CDR3 sequences, roughly 44% being singletons. Points from the study as a whole: Expanded graft clones numbering several hundred reportedly gave rise to alpha-beta T cells about two months after transplant. Some patients owed their high day-60 TCRbeta diversity to surviving recipient T cells and thymic progenitors. Counts and diversity of T cells one year after transplant came mostly from newly produced T cells.

CDR3 length: 14 amino acids. CDR1 and CDR2 (germline): MNHNS, SASEGT. V lost 5 bases and J 3 bases, leaving 10 bases between the germline ends. This TCR came from a girl aged 2-15 years with aplastic anemia, due to receive a stem cell transplant. This chain links TRBV6-1 with TRBJ2-2, with D unresolved. The sequencing here drew on PBMCs, taken before TCRalphabeta/CD19-depleted stem cell transplant. The CDR3 loop reads CASSPPEYTGELFF. In nucleotides, the CDR3 is TGTGCCAGCAGTCCCCCCGAGTACACCGGGGAGCTGTTTTTT.